This T cell receptor (beta chain) comes out of a study of CD8 T cells in Susac syndrome. General study findings and limits: An acknowledgment was made by the study that its TCR sequencing and HLA analysis involved relatively few individuals.

There are 13 residues in the CDR3. Germline loops: CDR1 MNHEY, CDR2 SVGAGI. Trimming took 8 bases from V and 7 from J, leaving 12 bases between them. The count of this clonotype is one. What it recognizes is unknown. It was with random hexamers that roughly 0.5 to 1 ug RNA was reverse transcribed. One entry per CDR3 protein, called by TCRdb with MiXCR from the immunoSEQ multiplex PCR reads. This table has about 130,000 distinct CDR3 sequences, roughly 94% appearing once. The sequenced sample was CD4+ T cells from PBMCs. V gene TRBV6-5 combines with J gene TRBJ1-6, with D unresolved. The source of this sequence is a human donor with multiple sclerosis. CDR3 coding DNA: TGTGCCAGCCTAAGAGGTCCAAATTCACCCCTCCACTTT. This gives the protein CASLRGPNSPLHF.